The clone carrying this T cell receptor beta chain was observed a few times. TCRdb re-called the 5' RACE reads with MiXCR, one entry per CDR3 protein. The data show 1.5 million or so distinct CDR3 sequences, under 35% seen once. The data derive from a study of identical twins. Germline CDR1 MGHRA, CDR2 YSYEKL. V lost 7 bases and J lost 1, with 10 bases in between. The CDR3 length is 13 residues. Material: cord blood. The chain employs TRBV4-1 and TRBJ1-1, with D hard to call. The clonotype comes from a newborn girl in good health. The CDR3 bases are TGCGCCAGCAAAGTCCACCAGAACACTGAAGCTTTCTTT. As protein: CASKVHQNTEAFF.